These 30 T cell receptor beta chains were sequenced from one sample in a study of Ad26.COV2.S vaccination and SARS-CoV-2 variants. Libraries were prepared by immunoSEQ multiplex PCR; TCRdb keeps only in-frame clonotypes and omits some of them. Among approximately 300,000 clones listed, about 86% were seen once. The treatment denotes: 15 to 20 received Ad26.COV2.S at low or high dose, single or two shots; about 5 received placebo; per-sample allocation not given. The investigators took samples on day 63 after the first vaccine or placebo injection. The specimen was peripheral blood, collected in a trial of Ad26.COV2.S vaccine versus placebo. These receptors were collected from a person between 18 and 59 years old who received the Ad26.COV2.S COVID-19 vaccine or a placebo.

The gene calls are TRBV19 and TRBJ2-3; D is undetermined. CDR1 and CDR2 (germline): LNHDA, SQIVND (reference sequence). Between the trimmed V and J ends, which lost 4 bases and 0 bases, there was a span of 8 bases. The CDR3 runs to 14 residues. DNA for the CDR3: TGTGCCAGTAGTACCAGCCCGAGCACAGATACGCAGTATTTT. Translation gives CASSTSPSTDTQYF.

This clone was picked up a small number of times. The V and J genes are TRBV6-2 or TRBV6-3 and TRBJ1-1, with 10 nucleotides matching TRBD1. V dropped 2 bases and J dropped 11; count of bases not matched to a gene: 5. CDR1 is MNHEY, CDR2 SVGEGT, per germline. The length of the CDR3 is 13 residues. This CDR3 is CASSYPGQGPAFF. CDR3 DNA sequence: TGTGCCAGCAGTTACCCGGGACAGGGGCCGGCTTTCTTT.

The chain couples TRBV10-3 to TRBJ1-2; D gene ambiguous. The CDR3 totals 14 residues. Trimming took 4 bases from V and 0 from J, leaving 9 bases between them. In germline, CDR1 is ENHRY, CDR2 SYGVKD. Here the CDR3 reads CAISVLPTNYGYTF. The CDR3 DNA is TGTGCCATCAGTGTTTTACCCACTAACTATGGCTACACCTTC.

The chain joins TRBV24-1 to TRBJ2-3; the match to TRBD2 covers 9 bases. Germline loops: CDR1 KGHDR, CDR2 SFDVKD. This CDR3 spans 14 amino acids. The trim removed 5 bases at V and 4 bases at J, leaving 3 bases unmatched. CDR3 bases: TGTGCCACCAGTGGCGGGGGGGCCGCAGATACGCAGTATTTT. Amino acids: CATSGGGAADTQYF.

This clone was seen only once. V is TRBV18 and J is TRBJ1-1; TRBD1 is a possible D gene (6 bases). The germline V gene encodes CDR1 KGHSH and CDR2 LQKENI. This CDR3 is built from 13 residues. V shed 1 base and J shed 4 bases, with 7 bases lying between them. The CDR3, as DNA: TGTGCCAGCTCACCACAGGGGGGCACTGAAGCTTTCTTT. Translated, it gives CASSPQGGTEAFF.

The chain joins TRBV27 to TRBJ1-1; the D is unclear. CDR3 length: 13 residues. V was clipped by 5 bases and J by 1 base, with 8 bases between them. Germline-derived CDR1 and CDR2 are MNHEY and SMNVEV (reference sequence). The CDR3 DNA reads as TGTGCCAGCAGTCCCCCAGGGAACACTGAAGCTTTCTTT. This gives the protein CASSPPGNTEAFF.

This chain links TRBV6-1 with TRBJ1-2; D is unclear. V lost 3 bases and J 5 bases, leaving 10 bases between the germline ends. The germline CDR1 and CDR2 sequences are MNHNS and SASEGT. This CDR3 is 13 amino acids long. In DNA form, the CDR3 reads TGTGCCAGCAGTGAGGCCGCCTATTATGGCTACACCTTC. As protein: CASSEAAYYGYTF.

The chain carries TRBV5-4 and TRBJ1-6, with D hard to call. The V and J ends lost 1 base and 7 bases respectively, with 15 bases between them. This CDR3 has 16 amino acids. Germline CDR1 reads SGHNT; CDR2 reads YYREEE (reference sequence). CDR3 in amino acids: CASSLTAGFKNSPLHF. In DNA form, the CDR3 reads TGTGCCAGCAGCTTGACCGCGGGATTTAAGAATTCACCCCTCCACTTT. Full variable domain (missing parts from reference TRBV5-4 and TRBJ1-6): ETGVTQSPTHLIKTRGQQVTLRCSSQSGHNTVSWYQQALGQGPQFIFQYYREEENGRGNFPPRFSGLQFPNYSSELNVNALELDDSALYLCASSLTAGFKNSPLHFGNGTRLTVT.

The rearrangement uses TRBV4-1 and TRBJ1-1; D not certain. CDR1 is MGHRA, CDR2 YSYEKL, per germline. The CDR3 loop spans 15 amino acids. The germline V and J ends were trimmed by 5 bases and 0 bases, with 13 bases remaining between them. The CDR3 DNA follows: TGCGCCAGCAGCTCGGGGAACTTGATGAACACTGAAGCTTTCTTT. Protein: CASSSGNLMNTEAFF.

The gene calls are TRBV7-9 and TRBJ2-7; 9 bases agree with TRBD2. With 3 bases clipped from V and 3 bases from J, the junction kept 18 bases outside the gene matches. CDR3 size: 19 residues. CDR1 and CDR2 (germline): SEHNR, FQNEAQ (reference sequence). CDR3 amino acids: CASSFPLAGPRSSHYEQYF. The CDR3 nucleotides are TGTGCCAGCAGCTTCCCACTAGCGGGTCCACGCTCGAGCCACTACGAGCAGTACTTC.

This clone has a single count. V and J are TRBV25-1 and TRBJ1-6; 12 bases map to TRBD1. Germline CDR1 and CDR2: MGHDK and SYGVNS. With 4 bases clipped from V and 10 bases from J, the junction kept 8 bases outside the gene matches. The CDR3 runs 16 residues. The DNA for the CDR3 is TGTGCCAGCAGTGGGATTGGGACAGGGGGCAACTCACCCCTCCACTTT. It codes for CASSGIGTGGNSPLHF.

V is TRBV6-6 and J is TRBJ1-2; D is possibly TRBD1 (6 bases). The CDR3 sequence is 16 residues long. Trimming removed 6 bases at V and 5 bases at J, with 22 bases between. From germline, CDR1 is MNHNY and CDR2 SVGAGI (reference sequence). CDR3: CASSNPDSKHGYGYTF. The CDR3 DNA follows: TGTGCCAGCAGCAACCCGGACAGCAAACACGGATATGGCTACACCTTC.

This chain connects TRBV29-1 to TRBJ1-1, with D perhaps TRBD1 (5 bases). Germline V CDR1 and CDR2: SQVTM, ANQGSEA. The V and J ends lost 5 bases and 5 bases respectively, with 9 bases between them. This CDR3 is built from 11 residues. CDR3 amino acids: CSVLRGTEAFF. As DNA, the CDR3 is TGCAGCGTTCTGAGGGGAACTGAAGCTTTCTTT. Full variable domain (missing parts from reference TRBV29-1 and TRBJ1-1): SAVISQKPSRDICQRGTSLTIQCQVDSQVTMMFWYRQQPGQSLTLIATANQGSEATYESGFVIDKFPISRPNLTFSTLTVSNMSPEDSSIYLCSVLRGTEAFFGQGTRLTVV.

The chain uses TRBV4-1 and TRBJ2-1; tentatively, D is TRBD1 or TRBD2 (5 bases each). Deletions cut 3 bases from V and 8 bases from J, with 17 bases between. This CDR3 spans 15 amino acids. The germline V gene has CDR1 MGHRA and CDR2 YSYEKL. The CDR3 nucleotides are TGCGCCAGCAGCCACAGGGACCGATCAAACGATGAGCAGTTCTTC. Its translation is CASSHRDRSNDEQFF.

This chain links TRBV5-3 with TRBJ2-3; possible D gene TRBD1, 6 bases. TRBV5-3 is noted as an ORF with a role that remains uncertain. V gave up 1 base and J gave up 4 bases, with 19 bases separating them. The length of the CDR3 is 17 residues. The CDR3 DNA reads as TGTGCCAGAAGCTTGCACCTGGGACACCTATTAGCAGATACGCAGTATTTT. This translates into CARSLHLGHLLADTQYF.

V and J are TRBV9 and TRBJ2-1, with 7 bases identical to TRBD2. J was trimmed by 5 bases and V by 3 bases; bases with no gene match: 11. CDR3 length equals 16 residues. Germline loops: CDR1 SGDLS, CDR2 YYNGEE. This chain's CDR3 is CASSGALKAGNNEQFF. CDR3 coding DNA: TGTGCCAGCAGCGGAGCCCTAAAAGCGGGGAACAATGAGCAGTTCTTC.

The rearrangement uses TRBV7-2 and TRBJ2-7, with 8 bases aligning to TRBD2. V gave up 1 base and J gave up 3 bases; unmatched junction bases: 2. The germline V gene encodes CDR1 SGHTA and CDR2 FQGNSA. There are 14 residues in the CDR3. DNA for the CDR3: TGTGCCAGCAGCTTAGATGCGGGGGGCTACGAGCAGTACTTC. Translation gives CASSLDAGGYEQYF.

The gene calls are TRBV30 and TRBJ1-2; D not certain. V shed 4 bases and J shed 0 bases, with 9 bases lying between them. The CDR3 length is 13 residues. CDR1 GTSNPN and CDR2 SVGIG come from the germline V gene (reference sequence). CDR3 sequence: CAWKKSTNYGYTF. The CDR3 nucleotides are TGTGCCTGGAAGAAAAGTACTAACTATGGCTACACCTTC.

The chain has TRBV21-1 and TRBJ2-7; the listed D gene, TRBD1, was not tested against the DNA. TRBV21-1 is tagged as a pseudogene. There are 16 residues in the CDR3. CDR3 residues: CASSKRYNRDPYEQYF. The CDR3 DNA follows: TGTGCCAGCAGCAAAAGATATAACAGGGACCCCTACGAGCAGTACTTC.

This chain uses TRBV13 with TRBJ2-2; possibly TRBD2 for D (5 bases). The CDR3 extends over 15 amino acids. V dropped 2 bases and J dropped 5 bases, with 12 bases sitting between them. The germline CDR1 and CDR2 sequences are PRHDT and FYEKMQ (reference sequence). The CDR3 nucleotides read TGTGCCAGCAGCTTAAGAGGGTTCAGGACCGGGGAGCTGTTTTTT. Its translation: CASSLRGFRTGELFF.

CDR3 in amino acids: CASITSGRGPGQLSYGYTF. The CDR3 DNA sequence: TGCGCCAGCATCACCAGCGGCCGCGGACCGGGACAGCTAAGCTATGGCTACACCTTC. J is TRBJ1-2 and V is TRBV23-1; 7 nucleotides agree with TRBD1. TRBV23-1 is an ORF, and what it does is uncertain. Trimming at V came to 7 bases and at J to 4 bases, leaving 24 bases not matched to a gene. CDR3 length: 19 residues.

The rearrangement links TRBV6-1 to TRBJ2-1, with D perhaps given as TRBD1 or TRBD2 (6 bases each). The V and J ends lost 7 bases and 5 bases respectively, with 15 bases between them. This CDR3 region has 14 residues. The germline gives CDR1 MNHNS, CDR2 SASEGT. The CDR3 DNA reads as TGTGCCAGCACCCTGGGGGGCAGCAACAATGAGCAGTTCTTC. Amino acids: CASTLGGSNNEQFF.

This clone has only one observation. The chain couples TRBV15 to TRBJ2-1; D gene ambiguous. CDR1 is LNHNV, CDR2 YYDKDF, per germline (reference sequence). This CDR3 is built from 16 residues. V was trimmed by 5 bases and J by 1 base, leaving 15 bases between them. The DNA of the CDR3 is TGTGCCACCAGCTTCGGAGTCGACATATCCTACAATGAGCAGTTCTTC. The encoded protein is CATSFGVDISYNEQFF.

This chain links TRBV6-5 with TRBJ2-6; possibly TRBD1 for D (6 bases). The CDR3 is made up of 15 amino acids. Trimming pared 4 bases from V and 2 bases from J, leaving 9 bases between. Per the germline V gene, CDR1 is MNHEY and CDR2 is SVGAGI. CDR3 sequence: CASSSAGAGANVLTF. CDR3 DNA sequence: TGTGCCAGCAGTTCGGCAGGGGCTGGGGCCAACGTCCTGACTTTC.

Comments on this clone: The sample contains more than one DNA sequence encoding this CDR3. This chain uses TRBV27 with TRBJ1-2; the D gene is possibly TRBD1 (6 bases). Per germline, CDR1 MNHEY and CDR2 SMNVEV (reference sequence). The CDR3 runs to 14 residues. V gave up 2 bases and J gave up 5 bases, with 12 bases separating them. The CDR3 loop is CASSLNRVGYGYTF. CDR3 sequence (DNA): TGTGCCAGCAGTTTAAACAGGGTGGGGTATGGCTACACCTTC.

V and J are TRBV27 and TRBJ2-6; D might be TRBD1 or TRBD2, each matching 5 bases. Trimming removed 5 bases at V and 4 bases at J, with 12 bases between. The CDR3 has 15 amino acids. Germline V gene sequence: CDR1 MNHEY, CDR2 SMNVEV (reference sequence). CDR3 sequence: CASSPGTSGANVLTF. In DNA form, the CDR3 reads TGTGCCAGCAGTCCGGGGACGAGCGGGGCCAACGTCCTGACTTTC.

The chain uses TRBV2 and TRBJ1-1; tentatively, D is TRBD1 (6 bases). CDR1 and CDR2 (germline): SNHLY, FYNNEI. V gave up 4 bases and J gave up 0 bases, with 18 bases separating them. CDR3 length: 17 residues. CDR3 region: CASSANRVARMNTEAFF. The CDR3 DNA reads TGTGCCAGCAGTGCAAACAGGGTCGCAAGGATGAACACTGAAGCTTTCTTT. The whole variable domain, filled in from reference TRBV2 and TRBJ1-1, reads EPEVTQTPSHQVTQMGQEVILRCVPISNHLYFYWYRQILGQKVEFLVSFYNNEISEKSEIFDDQFSVERPDGSNFTLKIRSTKLEDSAMYFCASSANRVARMNTEAFFGQGTRLTVV.

The rearrangement links TRBV6-2 or TRBV6-3 to TRBJ1-2; 8 nucleotides line up with TRBD1. The CDR3 length is 15 residues. J lost 4 bases, V lost 6 bases, and 10 bases had no gene match. Germline V gives CDR1 MNHEY, CDR2 SVGEGT. CDR3: CASSFSGGDIYGYTF. The CDR3 DNA reads TGTGCCAGCAGCTTCTCAGGGGGCGACATCTATGGCTACACCTTC.

The gene calls are TRBV14 and TRBJ2-7; 9 bases are shared with TRBD1. This CDR3 has 18 amino acids. Germline lookup yields CDR1 SGHDN and CDR2 FVKESK. The trim removed 1 base at V and 0 bases at J, leaving 10 bases unmatched. CDR3 amino acids: CASSQAGTGRFVSYEQYF. In DNA form, the CDR3 reads TGTGCCAGCAGCCAAGCCGGGACAGGGAGGTTCGTCTCCTACGAGCAGTACTTC.

This clone was observed once. V usage is TRBV10-3 and J usage is TRBJ1-1; possibly TRBD1 for D (6 bases). The germline V gene has CDR1 ENHRY and CDR2 SYGVKD. The CDR3 is made up of 14 amino acids. Trimming stripped 3 bases from V and 1 base from J, with 9 bases between. The CDR3, as DNA: TGTGCCATCAGTGACCCAGGGGAGAACACTGAAGCTTTCTTT. It is translated as CAISDPGENTEAFF.